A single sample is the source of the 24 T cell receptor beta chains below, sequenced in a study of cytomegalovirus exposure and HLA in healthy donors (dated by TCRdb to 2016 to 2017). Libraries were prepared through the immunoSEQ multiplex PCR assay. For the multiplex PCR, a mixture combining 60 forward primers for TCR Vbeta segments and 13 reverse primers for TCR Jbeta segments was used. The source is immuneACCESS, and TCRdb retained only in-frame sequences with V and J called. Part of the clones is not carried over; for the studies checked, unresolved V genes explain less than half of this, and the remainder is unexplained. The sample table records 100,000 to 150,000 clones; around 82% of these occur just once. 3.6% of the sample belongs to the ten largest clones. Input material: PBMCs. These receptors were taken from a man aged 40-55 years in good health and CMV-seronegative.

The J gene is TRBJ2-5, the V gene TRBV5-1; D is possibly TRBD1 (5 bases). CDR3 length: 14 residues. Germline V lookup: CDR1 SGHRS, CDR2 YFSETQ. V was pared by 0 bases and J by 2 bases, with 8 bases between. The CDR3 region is CASSLGGEQETQYF. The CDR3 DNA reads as TGCGCCAGCAGCTTGGGGGGCGAGCAAGAGACCCAGTACTTC.

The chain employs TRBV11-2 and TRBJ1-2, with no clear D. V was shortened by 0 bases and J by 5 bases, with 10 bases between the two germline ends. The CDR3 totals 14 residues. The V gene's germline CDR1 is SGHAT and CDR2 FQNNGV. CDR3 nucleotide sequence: TGTGCCAGCAGCTTAGATTTCGGAGGTTATGGCTACACCTTC. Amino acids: CASSLDFGGYGYTF.

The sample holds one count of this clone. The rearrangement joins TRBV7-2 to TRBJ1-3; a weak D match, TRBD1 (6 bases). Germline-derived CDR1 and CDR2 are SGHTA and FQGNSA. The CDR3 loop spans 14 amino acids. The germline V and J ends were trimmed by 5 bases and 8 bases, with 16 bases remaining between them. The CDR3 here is CASSPRGGDDTIYF. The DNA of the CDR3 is TGTGCCAGCAGCCCCCGAGGGGGGGACGACACCATATATTTT.

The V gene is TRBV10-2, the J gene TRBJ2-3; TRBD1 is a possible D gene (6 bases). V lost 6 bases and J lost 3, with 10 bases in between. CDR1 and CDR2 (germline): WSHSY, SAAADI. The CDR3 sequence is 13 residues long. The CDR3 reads CASRDRMTDTQYF. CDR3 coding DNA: TGCGCCAGCAGGGACAGAATGACAGATACGCAGTATTTT.

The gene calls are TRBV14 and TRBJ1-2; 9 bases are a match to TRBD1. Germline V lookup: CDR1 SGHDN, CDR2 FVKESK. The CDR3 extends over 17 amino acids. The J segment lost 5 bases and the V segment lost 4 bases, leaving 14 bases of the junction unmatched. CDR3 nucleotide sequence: TGTGCCAGCAGCCGTACAGGGGGCGTGCAATCGATTTATGGCTACACCTTC. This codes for CASSRTGGVQSIYGYTF.

CDR3: CASSSTIRVEKLFF. Written as DNA, the CDR3 is TGTGCCAGCAGCAGTACTATCAGGGTAGAAAAACTGTTTTTT. J is TRBJ1-4 and V is TRBV6-5; D perhaps matches TRBD1 (5 bases). This CDR3 region has 14 residues. CDR1 and CDR2 from the germline V gene are MNHEY and SVGAGI. Trimming stripped 6 bases from V and 8 bases from J, with 16 bases between.

This CDR3 reads CSAGGAGGTDTQYF. CDR3 DNA sequence: TGCAGCGCTGGGGGAGCGGGGGGCACAGATACGCAGTATTTT. The rearrangement uses TRBV29-1 and TRBJ2-3; 8 positions match TRBD2. The J segment lost 1 base and the V segment lost 7 bases, leaving 7 bases of the junction unmatched. This CDR3 region has 14 residues. Germline V gene data show CDR1 as SQVTM and CDR2 as ANQGSEA.

The CDR3 here is CASSLGGTSSETQYF. The CDR3 DNA follows: TGTGCCAGCAGCTTGGGCGGGACCTCCTCGGAGACCCAGTACTTC. This chain uses TRBV13 with TRBJ2-5; a possible D gene is TRBD2 (6 bases). This CDR3 has 15 residues. Germline V gene data show CDR1 as PRHDT and CDR2 as FYEKMQ (reference sequence). V was clipped by 3 bases and J by 5 bases, with 16 bases between them.

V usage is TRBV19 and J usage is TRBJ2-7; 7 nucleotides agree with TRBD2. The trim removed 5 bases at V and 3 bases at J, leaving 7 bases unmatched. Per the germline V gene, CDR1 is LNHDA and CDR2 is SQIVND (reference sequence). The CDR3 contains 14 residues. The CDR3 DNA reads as TGTGCCAGTAGTCTCAGCGGGGATTACTACGAGCAGTACTTC. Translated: CASSLSGDYYEQYF. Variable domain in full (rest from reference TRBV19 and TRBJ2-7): DGGITQSPKYLFRKEGQNVTLSCEQNLNHDAMYWYRQDPGQGLRLIYYSQIVNDFQKGDIAEGYSVSREKKESFPLTVTSAQKNPTAFYLCASSLSGDYYEQYFGPGTRLTVT.

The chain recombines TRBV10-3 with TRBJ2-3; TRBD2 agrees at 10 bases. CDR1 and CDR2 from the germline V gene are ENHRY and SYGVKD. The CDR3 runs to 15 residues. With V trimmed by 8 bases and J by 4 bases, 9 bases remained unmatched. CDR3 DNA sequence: TGTGCCATCCGTCCAGCGGGGGGGTGGTCAGATACGCAGTATTTT. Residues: CAIRPAGGWSDTQYF.

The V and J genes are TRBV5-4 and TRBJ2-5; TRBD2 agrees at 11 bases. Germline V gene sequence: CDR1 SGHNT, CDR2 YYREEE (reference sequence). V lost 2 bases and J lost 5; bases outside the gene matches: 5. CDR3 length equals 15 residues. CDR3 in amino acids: CASSLGGLAVETQYF. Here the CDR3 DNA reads TGTGCCAGCAGCTTAGGGGGACTAGCGGTGGAGACCCAGTACTTC.

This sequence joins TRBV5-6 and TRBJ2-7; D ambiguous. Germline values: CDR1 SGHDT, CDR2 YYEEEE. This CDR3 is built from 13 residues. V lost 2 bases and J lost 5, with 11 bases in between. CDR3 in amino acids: CASSFSVSDEQYF. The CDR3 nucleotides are TGTGCCAGCAGCTTTAGTGTCAGCGACGAGCAGTACTTC.

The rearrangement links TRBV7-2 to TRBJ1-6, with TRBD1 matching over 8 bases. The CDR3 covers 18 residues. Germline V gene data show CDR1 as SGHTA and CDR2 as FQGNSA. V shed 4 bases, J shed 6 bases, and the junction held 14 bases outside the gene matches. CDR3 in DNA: TGTGCCAGCAGCTCCCAATCCTCCGGGACAGGATTTAATTCACCCCTCCACTTT. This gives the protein CASSSQSSGTGFNSPLHF.

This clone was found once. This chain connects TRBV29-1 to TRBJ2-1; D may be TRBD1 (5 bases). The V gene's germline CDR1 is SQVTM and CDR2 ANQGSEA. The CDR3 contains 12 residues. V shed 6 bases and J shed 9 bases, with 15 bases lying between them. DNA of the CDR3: TGCAGCGTATTAACAGGTAATGGTGAGCAGTTCTTC. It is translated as CSVLTGNGEQFF.

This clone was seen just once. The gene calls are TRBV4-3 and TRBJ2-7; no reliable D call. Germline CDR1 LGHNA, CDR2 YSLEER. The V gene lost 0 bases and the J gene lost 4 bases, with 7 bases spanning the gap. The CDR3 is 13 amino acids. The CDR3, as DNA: TGCGCCAGCAGCCAAGAAAACAGATACGAGCAGTACTTC. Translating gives CASSQENRYEQYF.

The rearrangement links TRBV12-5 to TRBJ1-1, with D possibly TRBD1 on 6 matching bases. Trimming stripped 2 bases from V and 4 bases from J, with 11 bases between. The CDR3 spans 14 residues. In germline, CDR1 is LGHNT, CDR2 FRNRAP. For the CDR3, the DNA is TGTGCTAGTGGTTTGCCAGGGGCGGGCACTGAAGCTTTCTTT. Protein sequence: CASGLPGAGTEAFF.

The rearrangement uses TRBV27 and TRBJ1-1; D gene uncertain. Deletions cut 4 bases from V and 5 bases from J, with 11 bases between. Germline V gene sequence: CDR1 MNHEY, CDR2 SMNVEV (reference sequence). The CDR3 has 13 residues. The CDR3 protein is CASSWATGTEAFF. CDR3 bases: TGTGCCAGCAGTTGGGCCACTGGAACTGAAGCTTTCTTT.

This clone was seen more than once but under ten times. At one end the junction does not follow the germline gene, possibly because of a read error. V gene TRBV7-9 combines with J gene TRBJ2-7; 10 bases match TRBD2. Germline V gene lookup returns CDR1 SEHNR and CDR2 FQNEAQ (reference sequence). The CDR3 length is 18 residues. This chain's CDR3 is CSSSLVGSGGPSSYEQYF. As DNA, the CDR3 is TGTTCCAGCAGCTTAGTGGGTAGCGGGGGGCCTAGCTCCTACGAGCAGTACTTC. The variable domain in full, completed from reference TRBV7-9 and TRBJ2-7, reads DTGVSQNPRHKITKRGQNVTFRCDPISEHNRLYWYRQTLGQGPEFLTYFQNEAQLEKSRLLSDRFSAERPKGSFSTLEIQRTEQGDSAMYLCSSSLVGSGGPSSYEQYFGPGTRLTVT.

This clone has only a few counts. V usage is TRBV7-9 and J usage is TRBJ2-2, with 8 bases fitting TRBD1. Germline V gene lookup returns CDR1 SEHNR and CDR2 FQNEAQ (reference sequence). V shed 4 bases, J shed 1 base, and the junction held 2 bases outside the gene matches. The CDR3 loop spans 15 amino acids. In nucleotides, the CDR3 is TGTGCCAGCAGCTCGGGGACAGGGAACACCGGGGAGCTGTTTTTT. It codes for CASSSGTGNTGELFF.

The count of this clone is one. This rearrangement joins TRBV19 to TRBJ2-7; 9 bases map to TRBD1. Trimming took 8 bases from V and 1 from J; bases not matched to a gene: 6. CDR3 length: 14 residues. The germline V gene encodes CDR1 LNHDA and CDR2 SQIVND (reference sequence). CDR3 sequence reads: CASRPTGGSYEQYF. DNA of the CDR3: TGTGCCAGTCGACCGACAGGGGGTTCCTACGAGCAGTACTTC. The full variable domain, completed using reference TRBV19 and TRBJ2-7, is DGGITQSPKYLFRKEGQNVTLSCEQNLNHDAMYWYRQDPGQGLRLIYYSQIVNDFQKGDIAEGYSVSREKKESFPLTVTSAQKNPTAFYLCASRPTGGSYEQYFGPGTRLTVT.

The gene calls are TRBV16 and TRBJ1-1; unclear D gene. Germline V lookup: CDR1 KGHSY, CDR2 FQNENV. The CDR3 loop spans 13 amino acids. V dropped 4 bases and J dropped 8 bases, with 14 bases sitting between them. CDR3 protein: CASSPFEEGEAFF. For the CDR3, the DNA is TGTGCCAGCAGCCCATTTGAGGAAGGAGAAGCTTTCTTT.

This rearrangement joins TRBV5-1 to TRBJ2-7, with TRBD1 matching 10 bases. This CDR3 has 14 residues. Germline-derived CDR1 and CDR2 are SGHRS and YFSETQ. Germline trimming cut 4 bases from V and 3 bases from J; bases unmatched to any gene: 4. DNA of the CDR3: TGCGCCAGCAGCCTTTGGACAGGGGGCTACGAGCAGTACTTC. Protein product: CASSLWTGGYEQYF.

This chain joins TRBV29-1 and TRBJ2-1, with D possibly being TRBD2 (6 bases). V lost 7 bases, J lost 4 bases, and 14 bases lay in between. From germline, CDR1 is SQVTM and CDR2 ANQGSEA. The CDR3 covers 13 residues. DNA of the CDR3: TGCAGCGGGACTACTGTGGATTACAATGAGCAGTTCTTC. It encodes CSGTTVDYNEQFF.

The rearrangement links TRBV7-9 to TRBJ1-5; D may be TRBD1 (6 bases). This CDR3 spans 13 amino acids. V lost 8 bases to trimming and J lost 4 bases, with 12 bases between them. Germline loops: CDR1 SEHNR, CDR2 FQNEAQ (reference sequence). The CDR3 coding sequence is TGTGCCAGCGCGGACAGTTCAAATCAGCCCCAGCATTTT. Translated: CASADSSNQPQHF.